The source of this T cell receptor (beta chain) is a study of shared clonotypes between healthy human individuals (dated by TCRdb to the early 2020s). Background on the whole study: A couple of women and a few men aged 18 to 49 years were included in the cohort. To estimate repertoire size and how much clonotypes are shared between individuals, the study performed deep sequencing of blood TCR repertoires from roughly five healthy adults. Per donor, three plates each were used for CD4 naive and CD4 memory, two for CD8 naive, and one for CD8 memory. Per donor, leukapheresis produced somewhere between about 0.94 and 9.5 billion PBMCs. To increase sequencing depth and limit assay-specific biases, TCR repertoire library preparation and sequencing were carried out by different laboratories using diverse techniques.

For the CD8 naive samples, CD45RO-negative cells were positively selected for CCR7, yielding a CD45RA+CCR7+ population from which TemRA cells were excluded. Healthy HIV-negative adults with no recently reported acute infections or vaccinations were included as donors. Every donor was a Caucasian adult residing in Nashville, Tennessee, USA. After blood collection by leukapheresis, PBMCs were isolated using Ficoll-Histopaque density gradient centrifugation and then cryopreserved in the vapor phase of liquid nitrogen. Purity and quantity of every magnetically sorted T cell population were checked by analytical flow cytometry. Each sorted fraction had its genomic DNA isolated and then quantified by UV absorbance on a Nanodrop 2000c. TCR CDR3 regions were amplified from genomic DNA by multiplex PCR using the deep immunoSEQ assay. Extracted genomic DNA from each cell subset was distributed evenly across all wells of several immunoSEQ 96-well plates, and each plate was treated as a replicate. For sorted subsets, each replicate PCR was loaded with roughly 200 ng genomic DNA, equivalent to approximately 27,000 T cell genomes. Purified libraries were quantified with a Qubit 3.0 fluorometer, sized on a Bioanalyzer 2100, and re-quantified with the KAPA Library Quantification kit. Every immunoSEQ 96-well plate was sequenced on a separate single-read 150-cycle Illumina NextSeq 550 flow cell. In the source study's methods: Because the immunoSEQ output included only junctional sequences and no quality scores, the filtering could not be the same as the filtering used for full-length reads. To assign V/J genes and CDR3, sequences were annotated against IMGT germline references using PyIR, a Python wrapper for IgBLAST v1.9. Reads were filtered out if the reads had weak V/J assignments (E-value above 1e-6), no CDR3, stop codons, out-of-frame junctions, or ambiguous translated residues. V3J clonotypes were defined as sequences sharing an identical inferred V gene, J gene, and CDR3 amino acid sequence. To compute the percentage overlap between repertoires, the number of shared unique clonotypes was divided by the size of the smaller repertoire. RTK rarefaction, the Chao1 estimator, and Recon v2.1 estimates of unobserved clonotypes were used to assess repertoire richness. For all TCRbeta clonotypes obtained by the gDNA method from a few donors, generation probabilities were computed with OLGA. TCRdb took this table from immuneACCESS and kept in-frame rearrangements with V and J called. Such tables lack part of the clones; where checked against another copy, unresolved V genes explain under half of the gap, and the rest is unexplained. That table furnishes V, J and clone size, whereas the DNA furnished D and trimming. The sample records roughly 2,000,000 clones, over 85% of which are singletons. Around 1.7% of the sample lies in the top ten.

To note about this clone: Its antigen target is currently unknown. One base away there is no much larger clone; base qualities are not given.

Points the paper makes about the study in general: Sharing across a few donors was observed for 4.5% to 6.5% of naive CD4, 3% to 3.5% of naive CD8, 2.3% of memory CD4, and around 0.4% of memory CD8 clonotypes. The genetic and exposure-history diversity represented was limited by the small number of donors. Larger estimated clonotype richness was generally found for naive subsets than for memory subsets. Based on pairwise subsampling, the degree of clonotype sharing among donors was expected to be affected by sequencing depth. Even with the large sequencing depth, rarefaction of the sorted-subset datasets indicated that sequencing was incomplete. Clonotypes shared by all four sorted-subset donors showed higher generation probabilities than non-shared clonotypes. Only blood was sampled, and tissue TCR repertoires likely differ from those in blood.

The sequenced sample consisted of naive CD8+ T cells from PBMCs. According to the study, the label for this sample's cell subset or site signals: CD45RA+CCR7+. This sequence originates from a man between 18 and 29 years old in good health. Some clones in this sample may be carry-over from other donors' samples.

In nucleotide form, the sequence is TGCGCCAGCAGCGTGACTAGCGGGAGATCCCATGAGCAGTTCTTC. This is translated as CASSVTSGRSHEQFF. The chain uses TRBV5-1 and TRBJ2-1; the junction holds 12 bases that match TRBD2. Trimming accounts for 4 bases at V and 8 bases at J, while the number of junction bases matched to no gene is 7. The CDR3 numbers 15 residues from cysteine through phenylalanine. The sequence is cut down to CDR3 DNA, 45 bases in frame from base 1. From the germline V gene, CDR1 is SGHRS and CDR2 is YFSETQ.